This is a list of T cell receptor beta chains from one sample in a study of CD8+ T cells in alopecia areata. Using immunoSEQ multiplex PCR, the repertoire was profiled, and TCRdb retains in-frame clones only, with some absent. Here the sample spans over 85,000 clones, more than 35% being singletons. Sequencing was done on a sample of CD4+ T cells sorted from blood. These receptors were collected from a human donor with alopecia areata. Both conserved end residues are part of each CDR3. D genes are given only for firm matches. Some rows mark clone size as missing; the rest say once, few, many or name a class of expanded clone.

V: TRBV5-1
size: -
J: TRBJ1-5
D: -
CDR3: CASSLDAAGSGGQPQHF
DNA: TGCGCCAGCAGCTTGGATGCCGCGGGCTCTGGAGGGCAGCCCCAGCATTTT

V: TRBV19
size: few
J: TRBJ1-2
D: -
CDR3: CASSIEVRSGSNYGYTF
DNA: TGTGCCAGTAGTATAGAGGTCCGCTCCGGATCTAACTATGGCTACACCTTC

V: TRBV18
size: -
J: TRBJ2-7
D: -
CDR3: CASSPPIAGVYEQYF
DNA: TGTGCCAGCTCACCACCGATTGCAGGGGTCTACGAGCAGTACTTC

V: TRBV28
size: few
J: TRBJ2-1
D: TRBD2
CDR3: CASRGLAAYNEQFF
DNA: TGTGCCAGCAGGGGACTAGCGGCTTACAATGAGCAGTTCTTC

V: TRBV29-1
size: -
J: TRBJ1-1
D: -
CDR3: CSVARQEDTEAFF
DNA: TGCAGCGTTGCCAGGCAGGAAGACACTGAAGCTTTCTTT

V: TRBV5-1
size: few
J: TRBJ2-5
D: -
CDR3: CASSFVGETQYF
DNA: TGCGCCAGCAGCTTCGTTGGAGAGACCCAGTACTTC

V: TRBV5-1
size: -
J: TRBJ2-2
D: TRBD2
CDR3: CASSWTSGSPLLNTGELFF
DNA: TGCGCCAGCAGCTGGACTAGCGGGAGTCCCCTTCTGAACACCGGGGAGCTGTTTTTT

V: TRBV14
size: few
J: TRBJ2-7
D: -
CDR3: CASSHSYEQYF
DNA: TGTGCCAGCAGCCACAGCTACGAGCAGTACTTC

V: TRBV7-2
size: few
J: TRBJ2-5
D: TRBD1
CDR3: CASSPRTGPRAQYF
DNA: TGTGCCAGCAGCCCCCGGACAGGGCCAAGGGCCCAGTACTTC

V: TRBV4-1
size: few
J: TRBJ2-7
D: TRBD1
CDR3: CASSPTGASTYEQYF
DNA: TGCGCCAGCAGCCCGACAGGGGCCTCCACCTACGAGCAGTACTTC

V: TRBV15
size: -
J: TRBJ1-5
D: -
CDR3: CATSRAGGPNQPQHF
DNA: TGTGCCACCAGCAGAGCTGGGGGGCCCAATCAGCCCCAGCATTTT

V: TRBV5-1
size: few
J: TRBJ2-1
D: -
CDR3: CASSLAGDNEQFF
DNA: TGCGCCAGCAGCTTGGCAGGGGACAATGAGCAGTTCTTC

V: TRBV29-1
size: few
J: TRBJ1-3
D: TRBD1
CDR3: CSVKGDRTGNTIYF
DNA: TGCAGCGTGAAAGGGGACAGGACTGGAAACACCATATATTTT

V: TRBV6-6
size: few
J: TRBJ2-1
D: -
CDR3: CASSYPSGNNEQFF
DNA: TGTGCCAGCAGTTACCCGAGCGGTAACAATGAGCAGTTCTTC

V: TRBV7-8
size: -
J: TRBJ1-5
D: -
CDR3: CASSLGGGRAGQPQHF
DNA: TGTGCCAGCAGCTTAGGGGGGGGCAGGGCAGGACAGCCCCAGCATTTT

V: TRBV2
size: -
J: TRBJ1-2
D: -
CDR3: CASSVLTKGRLDYGYTF
DNA: TGTGCCAGCAGTGTCCTAACGAAGGGACGTCTAGACTATGGCTACACCTTC

V: TRBV14
size: -
J: TRBJ1-6
D: -
CDR3: CASSQEGSAAYNSPLHF
DNA: TGTGCCAGCAGCCAAGAAGGGTCGGCAGCCTATAATTCACCCCTCCACTTT

V: TRBV29-1
size: -
J: TRBJ2-3
D: TRBD2
CDR3: CSVRGIAGGLTDTQYF
DNA: TGCAGCGTCCGAGGAATAGCGGGGGGACTCACAGATACGCAGTATTTT

V: TRBV4-3
size: -
J: TRBJ2-6
D: -
CDR3: CASSHKVINAGANVLTF
DNA: TGCGCCAGCAGCCACAAGGTCATTAATGCTGGGGCCAACGTCCTGACTTTC

V: TRBV9
size: -
J: TRBJ1-1
D: TRBD1
CDR3: CASSAGQGTEAFF
DNA: TGTGCCAGCAGCGCGGGACAGGGGACTGAAGCTTTCTTT

V: TRBV5-1
size: -
J: TRBJ2-1
D: -
CDR3: CASRVQASSDEQFF
DNA: TGCGCCAGCAGGGTCCAGGCTAGCTCGGATGAGCAGTTCTTC

V: TRBV7-3
size: few
J: TRBJ2-2
D: -
CDR3: CASSVQGTGELFF
DNA: TGTGCCAGCAGCGTACAGGGCACCGGGGAGCTGTTTTTT

V: TRBV7-9
size: few
J: TRBJ1-4
D: -
CDR3: CASSTSGFPANEKLFF
DNA: TGTGCCAGCAGCACATCAGGGTTCCCTGCTAATGAAAAACTGTTTTTT

V: TRBV5-1
size: -
J: TRBJ1-2
D: -
CDR3: CASSFLAGGGSDYGYTF
DNA: TGCGCCAGCAGCTTTCTGGCCGGCGGGGGATCGGACTATGGCTACACCTTC

V: TRBV30
size: few
J: TRBJ2-1
D: -
CDR3: CAWLDRLLAEQFF
DNA: TGTGCCTGGCTAGACAGGCTACTGGCAGAGCAGTTCTTC

V: TRBV10-3
size: -
J: TRBJ2-3
D: TRBD2
CDR3: CAISTGRGGGTDTQYF
DNA: TGTGCCATCAGTACGGGCCGCGGCGGGGGAACAGATACGCAGTATTTT

V: TRBV30
size: -
J: TRBJ2-3
D: -
CDR3: CAWSEVATRYF
DNA: TGTGCCTGGAGTGAGGTAGCCACGCGGTATTTT

V: TRBV4-1
size: -
J: TRBJ2-2
D: TRBD1
CDR3: CASSQEDRGFTGELFF
DNA: TGCGCCAGCAGCCAAGAGGACAGGGGTTTCACCGGGGAGCTGTTTTTT

V: TRBV25-1
size: few
J: TRBJ2-5
D: TRBD2
CDR3: CASSVSGRAAETQYF
DNA: TGTGCCAGCAGTGTTAGCGGGAGGGCCGCGGAGACCCAGTACTTC

V: TRBV9
size: -
J: TRBJ2-3
D: TRBD1
CDR3: CASSVGDSNTDTQYF
DNA: TGTGCCAGCAGCGTAGGGGACAGTAACACAGATACGCAGTATTTT

V: TRBV7-2
size: -
J: TRBJ2-3
D: TRBD2
CDR3: CASSLGPGTTNTDTQYF
DNA: TGTGCCAGCAGCTTAGGTCCCGGGACTACCAACACAGATACGCAGTATTTT

V: TRBV25-1
size: -
J: TRBJ1-4
D: -
CDR3: CASSGNQDPEKLFF
DNA: TGTGCCAGCAGTGGAAACCAGGACCCTGAAAAACTGTTTTTT

V: TRBV4-1
size: -
J: TRBJ2-3
D: TRBD2
CDR3: CASSSQTSGTDTQYF
DNA: TGCGCCAGCAGCTCCCAGACTAGCGGCACAGATACGCAGTATTTT

V: TRBV5-1
size: -
J: TRBJ2-5
D: TRBD2
CDR3: CASSPAGGLQETQYF
DNA: TGCGCCAGCAGCCCAGCGGGGGGGCTCCAAGAGACCCAGTACTTC

V: TRBV5-6
size: -
J: TRBJ2-4
D: -
CDR3: CASSSWVAGIQYF
DNA: TGTGCCAGCAGCTCCTGGGTCGCCGGCATTCAGTACTTC